The 14 T cell receptor beta chains presented below share a single source sample, sequenced in a study of T cells after yellow fever vaccination. TCRdb re-called the 5' RACE reads with MiXCR, one entry per CDR3 protein. Of roughly 140,000 distinct CDR3 sequences listed, approximately 7.7% were seen once; the top ten hold about 0.73%. The specimen was CD4+ T cells sorted from PBMCs, collected 5 days after the yellow fever booster vaccination. These receptors came from a man aged 25 to 40 who received the YFV17D yellow fever vaccine.

This clonotype occurred many times. V gene TRBV5-1 combines with J gene TRBJ2-3, with TRBD2 identical over 12 bases. The germline CDR1 and CDR2 sequences are SGHRS and YFSETQ. Trimming cost V 0 bases and J 1 base; bases outside gene matches: 6. This CDR3 has 18 amino acids. In nucleotides, the CDR3 is TGCGCCAGCAGCTTGGCCGGGGGACTAGCGGGCGGCACAGATACGCAGTATTTT. It codes for CASSLAGGLAGGTDTQYF.

This clonotype was recorded many times. This chain links TRBV29-1 with TRBJ2-7; 10 bases align to TRBD2. The CDR3 totals 14 residues. Germline CDR1 is SQVTM and CDR2 is ANQGSEA. V shed 1 base, J shed 4 bases, and the junction held 4 bases outside the gene matches. This chain's CDR3 is CSVEVDSGRYEQYF. The CDR3 DNA reads as TGCAGCGTTGAAGTTGATAGCGGGAGGTACGAGCAGTACTTC.

Many counts were recorded for this clonotype. The chain has TRBV20-1 and TRBJ2-5, with 7 bases matching TRBD2. CDR3 size: 15 residues. From germline, CDR1 is DFQATT and CDR2 SNEGSKA (reference sequence). The V segment lost 5 bases and the J segment 1 base; nucleotides outside the gene matches: 10. The CDR3 DNA follows: TGCAGTGCTTGCCCGCCCGGGAGGTTCCAAGAGACCCAGTACTTC. Translated: CSACPPGRFQETQYF.

On this clonotype: A much larger clone differs from this one at a single base, so this may be a read error. The V gene is TRBV6-2 or TRBV6-3, the J gene TRBJ2-5, with no clear D. CDR3 length: 10 residues. CDR1 and CDR2 from the germline V gene are MNHEY and SVGEGT. The CDR3 spells CASGLETRYF. CDR3 bases: TGTGCCAGCGGATTGGAGACCCGGTACTTC.

This clonotype was counted at least ten times. V usage is TRBV11-2 and J usage is TRBJ2-1; TRBD2 matches 12 bases. The CDR3 consists of 18 residues. Losses at the gene ends were 5 bases for V and 6 bases for J; bases not matched to a gene: 14. Germline V lookup: CDR1 SGHAT, CDR2 FQNNGV. This chain's CDR3 is CASSRAVTSGSRFNEQFF. CDR3 bases: TGTGCCAGCAGCCGAGCTGTGACTAGCGGGAGTAGGTTCAATGAGCAGTTCTTC. The whole variable domain, remainder taken from reference TRBV11-2 and TRBJ2-1, is EAGVAQSPRYKIIEKRQSVAFWCNPISGHATLYWYQQILGQGPKLLIQFQNNGVVDDSQLPKDRFSAERLKGVDSTLKIQPAKLEDSAVYLCASSRAVTSGSRFNEQFFGPGTRLTVL.

This clonotype was counted at least ten times. The chain joins TRBV7-3 to TRBJ2-2; D not certain. V was shortened by 5 bases and J by 2 bases, with 12 bases between the two germline ends. The CDR3 extends over 15 amino acids. CDR1 SGHTA and CDR2 FQGTGA come from the germline V gene. The chain's CDR3 is CASSQARQNTGELFF. The CDR3 DNA reads as TGTGCCAGCAGCCAGGCAAGGCAAAACACCGGGGAGCTGTTTTTT.

The chain combines TRBV5-1 with TRBJ2-3; D gene uncertain. The CDR3 loop spans 13 amino acids. Germline V gene sequence: CDR1 SGHRS, CDR2 YFSETQ. V shed 0 bases and J shed 4 bases, with 6 bases lying between them. The CDR3 region is CASSLGVSDTQYF. CDR3 bases: TGCGCCAGCAGCTTGGGGGTATCAGATACGCAGTATTTT. Complete variable domain (other parts from reference TRBV5-1 and TRBJ2-3): KAGVTQTPRYLIKTRGQQVTLSCSPISGHRSVSWYQQTPGQGLQFLFEYFSETQRNKGNFPGRFSGRQFSNSRSEMNVSTLELGDSALYLCASSLGVSDTQYFGPGTRLTVL.

This clonotype has at least ten counts. The chain couples TRBV7-9 to TRBJ2-1; 7 positions match TRBD1. Looked up from germline, CDR1 is SEHNR and CDR2 is FQNEAQ (reference sequence). Germline trimming cut 0 bases from V and 1 base from J; bases unmatched to any gene: 6. This CDR3 has 17 amino acids. CDR3 region: CASSLARDSASYNEQFF. The CDR3 nucleotides are TGTGCCAGCAGCTTAGCCCGGGACAGTGCTTCCTACAATGAGCAGTTCTTC.

This clonotype showed up just a few times. The V call is TRBV20-1, the J call TRBJ2-7, with 8 bases that match TRBD1. Per the germline V gene, CDR1 is DFQATT and CDR2 is SNEGSKA (reference sequence). CDR3 length: 13 amino acids. With V trimmed by 5 bases and J by 4 bases, 7 bases remained unmatched. CDR3 loop: CSAPRTGMYEQYF. The CDR3 nucleotides are TGCAGTGCTCCCCGGACAGGGATGTACGAGCAGTACTTC.

This clonotype has at least ten counts. V gene TRBV12-3 or TRBV12-4 combines with J gene TRBJ2-1; 9 bases match TRBD1. The J segment lost 7 bases and the V segment lost 3 bases, leaving 7 bases of the junction unmatched. This CDR3 region has 15 residues. In DNA, the CDR3 is TGTGCCAGCAGTTTGGTACAGGGGGCGAGGAATGAGCAGTTCTTC. Its protein product is CASSLVQGARNEQFF.

This clonotype was observed at least ten times. The chain is built from TRBV12-3 or TRBV12-4 and TRBJ2-6; possible D gene TRBD2, 5 bases. The CDR3 extends over 13 amino acids. Trimming left V 11 bases short and J 1 base short, with 9 bases between. DNA for the CDR3: TGTGCCTCCAGAGGGTCTGGGGCCAACGTCCTGACTTTC. Its translation is CASRGSGANVLTF.

Ten or more counts support this clonotype. The chain couples TRBV7-2 to TRBJ2-5; 7 bases match TRBD2. Germline CDR1 and CDR2: SGHTA and FQGNSA. Trimming at V came to 5 bases and at J to 5 bases, leaving 11 bases not matched to a gene. This CDR3 comprises 15 residues. CDR3 coding DNA: TGTGCCAGCAGCAAAAATCGGGGGGACGTCGAGACCCAGTACTTC. It translates to CASSKNRGDVETQYF.

The DNA of the CDR3 is TGCAGAGCGACGACAGGGAACACTGAAGCTTTCTTT. It yields the protein CRATTGNTEAFF. J is TRBJ1-1 and V is TRBV20-1, with a weak D call TRBD1 (6 bases). The germline V gene has CDR1 DFQATT and CDR2 SNEGSKA (reference sequence). The CDR3 spans 12 residues.

This clonotype came up many times. The V gene is TRBV20-1, the J gene TRBJ1-1; the D gene is possibly TRBD1 (5 bases). This CDR3 is built from 13 residues. Germline V CDR1 and CDR2: DFQATT, SNEGSKA (reference sequence). V was cut by 5 bases and J by 3 bases, with 13 bases left in between. CDR3 bases: TGCAGTGCTTGGATGGGAGGGGACACTGAAGCTTTCTTT. Its protein is CSAWMGGDTEAFF.